This TCR beta chain stems from a study of CD8 T cells in Susac syndrome. To note about this clonotype: Antigen: not known.

RNA was extracted with the RNeasy kit, and a quantity of about 0.45 to 1 ug was reverse transcribed using random hexamers. TCRdb redid the calling of the immunoSEQ multiplex PCR reads with MiXCR, one entry per CDR3 protein. The sample carries fewer than 250,000 distinct CDR3 sequences, 92% recorded once. Included as multiple sclerosis controls were treatment-naive patients who had stable or active relapsing-remitting disease. TEMRA cells were enriched by FACS, while CD8+ and CD4+ T cells were obtained through a negative isolation that was performed magnetically. V trimming: 0 bases; J trimming: 5 bases; junction bases outside the gene matches: 0. The length of the CDR3 is 14 residues. Germline CDR1 is SGHVS and CDR2 is FQNEAQ. Findings and limits, study-wide: As acknowledged by the study, its TCR sequencing and HLA analysis included a relatively small number of individuals.

The source material was CD8+ T cells from PBMCs. The TCR was taken from a human donor with multiple sclerosis. V gene TRBV7-8 combines with J gene TRBJ1-1; 10 bases align to TRBD1. The CDR3 DNA follows: TGTGCCAGCAGCTTAGCGGACAGGGGGACTGAAGCTTTCTTT. It yields the protein CASSLADRGTEAFF. The entire variable domain, with the rest obtained from reference TRBV7-8 and TRBJ1-1, is as follows: GAGVSQSPRYKVAKRGQDVALRCDPISGHVSLFWYQQALGQGPEFLTYFQNEAQLDKSGLPSDRFFAERPEGSVSTLKIQRTQQEDSAVYLCASSLADRGTEAFFGQGTRLTVV.